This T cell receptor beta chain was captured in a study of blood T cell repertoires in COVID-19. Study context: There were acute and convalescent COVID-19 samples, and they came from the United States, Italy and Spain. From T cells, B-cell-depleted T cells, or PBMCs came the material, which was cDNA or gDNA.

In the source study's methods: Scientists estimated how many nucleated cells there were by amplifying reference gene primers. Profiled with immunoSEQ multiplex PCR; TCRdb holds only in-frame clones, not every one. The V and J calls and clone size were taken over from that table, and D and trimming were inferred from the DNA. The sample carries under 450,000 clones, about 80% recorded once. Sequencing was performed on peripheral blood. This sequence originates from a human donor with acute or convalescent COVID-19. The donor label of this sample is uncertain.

The CDR3 sequence: CAWRSFRGPNTEAFF. The DNA of the CDR3 is TGTGCCTGGAGGTCCTTCAGGGGACCAAACACTGAAGCTTTCTTT. The gene calls are TRBV30 and TRBJ1-1; a weak D match, TRBD1 (6 bases). Germline V gene data show CDR1 as GTSNPN and CDR2 as SVGIG (reference sequence). The CDR3 consists of 15 residues. The V end was cut by 3 bases, the J end by 2 bases, with 16 bases between.